Shown below are 14 T cell receptor beta chains from a single sample sequenced in a study of human T cells and chemical hapten exposure. A single record per CDR3 protein comes from TCRdb applying MiXCR to the RACE reads. The table lists 150,000 to 200,000 distinct CDR3 sequences, roughly 30% of them singletons. The sample's time point: pre-sensitization, week 0. Treatment described: therapeutic diphenylcyclopropenone sensitization with weekly scalp DPC. Material: whole blood, obtained in connection with sensitization to the hapten diphenylcyclopropenone (DPC). The receptors come from a woman aged 25 to 39 with alopecia areata. Some clones in this sample may be carry-over from other donors' samples.

V usage is TRBV9 and J usage is TRBJ2-7; D is unclear. Germline V gene sequence: CDR1 SGDLS, CDR2 YYNGEE. Trimming removed 0 bases from V and 3 bases from J, with 10 bases in between. This CDR3 comprises 14 residues. DNA for the CDR3: TGTGCCAGCAGCGTAGCTTATGGGAACTACGAGCAGTACTTC. Amino acids: CASSVAYGNYEQYF.

This clonotype was counted only a few times. The J gene is TRBJ2-7, the V gene TRBV28; TRBD1 matches at 8 bases. The CDR3 sequence is 14 residues long. The V and J ends lost 10 bases and 1 base, in that order; junction bases with no gene match: 9. Germline assignment: CDR1 MDHEN and CDR2 SYDVKM. CDR3 nucleotide sequence: TGTGCCACCATCATCGGGACAGGATCCTACGAGCAGTACTTC. Amino acid sequence: CATIIGTGSYEQYF.

This chain links TRBV27 with TRBJ2-2, with TRBD2 identical over 9 bases. Per the germline V gene, CDR1 is MNHEY and CDR2 is SMNVEV (reference sequence). The CDR3 is 15 amino acids. V was clipped by 6 bases and J by 7 bases; unmatched bases: 9. The CDR3 is CASRSYSGSGGELFF. DNA of the CDR3: TGTGCCAGCAGAAGTTATAGCGGGAGTGGCGGGGAGCTGTTTTTT.

The chain employs TRBV10-3 and TRBJ2-3; D may match TRBD1 or TRBD2 (5 bases each). The germline gives CDR1 ENHRY, CDR2 SYGVKD. V dropped 3 bases and J dropped 0 bases, with 10 bases sitting between them. The CDR3 has 15 residues. The DNA of the CDR3 is TGTGCCATCAGTGATCAGGGCGGGAGCACAGATACGCAGTATTTT. Translation: CAISDQGGSTDTQYF.

The rearrangement links TRBV2 to TRBJ2-7; D ambiguous. The CDR3 loop spans 13 amino acids. Trimming shortened V by 3 bases and J by 2 bases, and 8 bases separated the two germline ends. The germline V gene has CDR1 SNHLY and CDR2 FYNNEI. CDR3 coding DNA: TGTGCCAGCAGTGAGTCCCCCGCCTACGAGCAGTACTTC. Amino acid sequence: CASSESPAYEQYF.

V and J are TRBV29-1 and TRBJ1-1, with D maybe TRBD1 (5 bases). Germline-derived CDR1 and CDR2 are SQVTM and ANQGSEA. The CDR3 is 14 residues long. V was cut by 6 bases and J by 0 bases, with 14 bases left in between. CDR3 region: CSVLFGALNTEAFF. The CDR3 region has the DNA TGCAGCGTCCTGTTTGGGGCCTTGAACACTGAAGCTTTCTTT. Full variable domain (outside the CDR3, taken from reference TRBV29-1 and TRBJ1-1): SAVISQKPSRDICQRGTSLTIQCQVDSQVTMMFWYRQQPGQSLTLIATANQGSEATYESGFVIDKFPISRPNLTFSTLTVSNMSPEDSSIYLCSVLFGALNTEAFFGQGTRLTVV.

This chain connects TRBV20-1 to TRBJ2-1; 9 nucleotides match TRBD2. The CDR3 contains 16 residues. The germline V gene encodes CDR1 DFQATT and CDR2 SNEGSKA (reference sequence). With 1 base clipped from V and 1 base from J, the junction kept 5 bases outside the gene matches. The CDR3 DNA follows: TGCAGTGCTAGAGCACCAGCGGGGGGTTCCTACAATGAGCAGTTCTTC. Protein: CSARAPAGGSYNEQFF.

The J gene is TRBJ1-2, the V gene TRBV7-8; unclear D gene. CDR1 and CDR2 (germline): SGHVS, FQNEAQ. The CDR3 consists of 11 residues. V lost 7 bases and J lost 5, with 8 bases in between. For the CDR3, the DNA is TGTGCCAGCAAAGGGCCGTATGGCTACACCTTC. Encoded protein: CASKGPYGYTF.

The chain joins TRBV6-5 to TRBJ1-3; the D is unclear. The germline V gene encodes CDR1 MNHEY and CDR2 SVGAGI. The CDR3 totals 16 residues. The V end lost 4 bases, the J end lost 4 bases, and 17 bases lay between the germline ends. CDR3 nucleotide sequence: TGTGCCAGCAGTTTGGATCTTTCTCTTGGGGGAAACACCATATATTTT. Amino acid sequence: CASSLDLSLGGNTIYF.

The sample holds a few counts of this clonotype. V and J are TRBV6-2 or TRBV6-3 and TRBJ2-7; 11 bases align to TRBD2. Germline V gene data show CDR1 as MNHEY and CDR2 as SVGEGT. The CDR3 is 15 amino acids. Trimming at V came to 5 bases and at J to 2 bases, leaving 5 bases not matched to a gene. The DNA of the CDR3 is TGTGCCAGCAGTGGTCGACTAGCGGGGACCTACGAGCAGTACTTC. This gives the protein CASSGRLAGTYEQYF.

This clonotype was recorded a few times. The chain recombines TRBV10-3 with TRBJ2-7; 7 nucleotides agree with TRBD2. This CDR3 has 14 residues. CDR1 and CDR2 from the germline V gene are ENHRY and SYGVKD. With V trimmed by 4 bases and J by 1 base, 4 bases remained unmatched. The CDR3 DNA sequence: TGTGCCATCAGTGCGGGGGGACGTTCCTACGAGCAGTACTTC. It codes for CAISAGGRSYEQYF.

V and J are TRBV27 and TRBJ1-5; D possibly corresponds to TRBD1 (5 bases). Germline CDR1 is MNHEY and CDR2 is SMNVEV (reference sequence). Trimming pared 6 bases from V and 6 bases from J, leaving 12 bases between. There are 13 residues in the CDR3. This CDR3 reads CASRLLGGQPQHF. The CDR3 DNA follows: TGTGCCAGCAGATTACTCGGGGGTCAGCCCCAGCATTTT.

A single count supports this clonotype. In this CDR3 the conserved last residue, phenylalanine or tryptophan, is missing, so a read error is likely. The CDR3 region is CASIRGAQPEAFY. The CDR3 coding sequence is TGTGCCAGCATAAGGGGGGCGCAGCCTGAAGCTTTCTAT. This sequence joins TRBV28 and TRBJ1-1; possible D gene TRBD1, 6 bases. The V end was cut by 7 bases, the J end by 6 bases, with 15 bases between. Germline values: CDR1 MDHEN, CDR2 SYDVKM. The CDR3 loop spans 13 amino acids.

In this sample, this clonotype turned up once. V is TRBV7-9 and J is TRBJ2-7; D perhaps matches TRBD2 (6 bases). The V gene's germline CDR1 is SEHNR and CDR2 FQNEAQ (reference sequence). The CDR3 is 14 amino acids. V shed 1 base and J shed 3 bases, with 10 bases lying between them. The CDR3: CASSLGGNRYEQYF. The CDR3 coding sequence is TGTGCCAGCAGCTTAGGCGGGAATCGCTACGAGCAGTACTTC.